This entry describes one T cell receptor beta chain. This sample is drawn from a study of blood T cell repertoires in COVID-19. Study information: The United States, Italy and Spain supplied acute and convalescent COVID-19 samples. Sources were T cells, B-cell-depleted T cells, or PBMCs; the material itself was cDNA or gDNA.

In the source study's methods: From reference gene primer amplification, estimates of nucleated cell counts were derived. Assay used: immunoSEQ multiplex PCR; TCRdb lists only in-frame clones, some missing. The V and J calls and clone size were taken over from that table, and D and trimming were inferred from the DNA. The table includes hundreds of thousands of clones, just under 90% detected once. Enrolment of Seattle patients took place during active infection, and they were followed longitudinally. What was sequenced was peripheral blood. This clonotype was sampled from a woman aged 30 to 39 with COVID-19, enrolled during active disease.

The CDR3 is CSASNRGLYSNQPQHF. For the CDR3, the DNA is TGCAGTGCTAGTAACAGGGGACTTTATAGCAATCAGCCCCAGCATTTT. The chain employs TRBV20-1 and TRBJ1-5; 7 nucleotides match TRBD1. With 3 bases clipped from V and 0 bases from J, the junction kept 8 bases outside the gene matches. The CDR3 totals 16 residues. The germline gives CDR1 DFQATT, CDR2 SNEGSKA (reference sequence).